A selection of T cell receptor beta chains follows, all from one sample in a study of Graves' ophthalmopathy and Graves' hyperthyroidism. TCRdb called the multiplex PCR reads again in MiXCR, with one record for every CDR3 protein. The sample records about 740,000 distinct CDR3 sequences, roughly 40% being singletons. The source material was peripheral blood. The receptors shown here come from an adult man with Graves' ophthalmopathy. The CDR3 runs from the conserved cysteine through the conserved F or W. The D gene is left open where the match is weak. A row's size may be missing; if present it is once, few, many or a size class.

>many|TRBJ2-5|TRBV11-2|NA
CASSLVTGYQETQYF
TGTGCCAGCAGCTTAGTGACAGGTTACCAAGAGACCCAGTACTTC
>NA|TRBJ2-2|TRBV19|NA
CASSVGRAAGELFF
TGTGCCAGTAGTGTCGGGAGAGCGGCCGGGGAGCTGTTTTTT
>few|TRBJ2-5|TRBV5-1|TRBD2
CASRGGRGETQYF
TGCGCCAGCAGAGGCGGGAGGGGAGAGACCCAGTACTTC
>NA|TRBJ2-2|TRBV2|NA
CASSWGQMNTGELFF
TGTGCCAGCAGCTGGGGGCAGATGAACACCGGGGAGCTGTTTTTT
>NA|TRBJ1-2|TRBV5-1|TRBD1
CASSLRQGSNYGYTF
TGCGCCAGCAGCTTGCGACAGGGGAGTAACTATGGCTACACCTTC
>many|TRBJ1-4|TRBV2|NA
CASSRPMNEKLFF
TGTGCCAGCTCGCGACCGATGAATGAAAAACTGTTTTTT
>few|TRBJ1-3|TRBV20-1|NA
CSASTGFSGNTIYF
TGCAGTGCTAGTACGGGGTTCTCTGGAAACACCATATATTTT
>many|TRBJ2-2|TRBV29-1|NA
CSVVTPRNTGELFF
TGCAGCGTTGTGACCCCAAGGAACACCGGGGAGCTGTTTTTT
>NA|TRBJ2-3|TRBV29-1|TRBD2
CSGQTSGITDTQYF
TGCAGCGGGCAGACTAGCGGGATAACAGATACGCAGTATTTT
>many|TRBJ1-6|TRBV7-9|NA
CASSIELGSPLHF
TGTGCCAGCAGCATCGAACTCGGCTCACCCCTCCACTTT
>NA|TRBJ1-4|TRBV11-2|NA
CASRKTEEEKLFF
TGTGCCAGCAGGAAGACGGAAGAAGAAAAACTGTTTTTT
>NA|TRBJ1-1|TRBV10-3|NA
CASSDYGTGNTEAFF
TGTGCCAGCAGTGACTATGGAACGGGGAACACTGAAGCTTTCTTT